This T cell receptor beta chain was found in a study of read filtering for tumor transcriptome and immune sequencing. Looking at the study overall: Transcriptome libraries were built from DNase-treated RNA. Study conclusions and caveats: The CD138-negative fraction was mixed bone marrow immune cells, not pure T cells.

Looked up from germline, CDR1 is MNHEY and CDR2 is SVGAGI. CDR3 length: 13 amino acids. Losses at the gene ends were 7 bases for V and 8 bases for J; bases not matched to a gene: 4. From 350 to 500 ng of RNA, a library with molecular barcoded alpha/delta and beta/gamma adaptors was made. TCRdb ran MiXCR on the reads and lists one entry per CDR3 protein. The table lists 8,900 or so distinct CDR3 sequences, about 17% of them singletons. This clonotype appeared many times. Its antigen is unknown. The rearrangement uses TRBV6-5 and TRBJ2-1; 11 bases map to TRBD2. Sequencing was carried out using a population of CD138-negative cells sorted from bone marrow. The source of this sequence is a donor aged 40 or over with multiple myeloma. CDR3 amino acids: CASKTSGTHEQFF. DNA for the CDR3: TGTGCCAGCAAGACTAGCGGGACCCATGAGCAGTTCTTC.